This T cell receptor beta chain was obtained from a study of CD8 T cells in ankylosing spondylitis. Regarding the study as a whole: Typical of ankylosing spondylitis blood, it appeared, was a TCR beta motif of eight highly homologous variants. Matched ankylosing spondylitis synovial fluid reportedly showed significant enrichment of disease-linked clones. In reactive arthritis synovial fluid and blood, some motif variants had been reported before.

Making use of molecular barcodes, quantitative 5'-RACE generated TCR beta libraries. MiXCR was run by TCRdb on the 5' RACE reads, yielding one entry per CDR3 protein. The repertoire holds roughly 150,000 distinct CDR3 sequences, with 9.8% as singletons. Trimming took 3 bases from V and 8 from J; bases not matched to a gene: 8. This CDR3 contains 15 residues. Germline V gene sequence: CDR1 SGHTS, CDR2 YDEGEE. As concerns this clonotype: What it binds is unknown.

Sequencing was carried out using blood, either unsorted or a sorted T cell fraction (not recorded which). V gene TRBV5-8 combines with J gene TRBJ2-1; 10 bases are a match to TRBD1. The receptor was derived from a female donor with ankylosing spondylitis or in good health (not recorded which). As DNA, the CDR3 is TGTGCCAGCAGCTCAGGGACAGGGGTAACGGATGAGCAGTTCTTC. Its protein product is CASSSGTGVTDEQFF. Together with reference TRBV5-8 and TRBJ2-1, the CDR3 gives the full variable domain: EAGVTQSPTHLIKTRGQQATLRCSPISGHTSVYWYQQALGLGLQFLLWYDEGEERNRGNFPPRFSGRQFPNYSSELNVNALELEDSALYLCASSSGTGVTDEQFFGPGTRLTVL.